This T cell receptor beta chain was sequenced in a study of beta chain features in type 1 diabetes. Study in general: Patients and healthy donors were similar in age, gender and cell yields.

The CDR3 has 14 residues. From germline, CDR1 is LGHNA and CDR2 YNFKEQ. V was shortened by 4 bases and J by 0 bases, with 10 bases between the two germline ends. All of the isolated RNA was reverse transcribed, so expressed TCRB transcripts were sequenced. The protocol was immunoSEQ multiplex PCR, while the TCRdb copy is restricted to in-frame clones and leaves out a portion. The sample lists about 930,000 clones, about a sixth seen once, with around 0.02% in the top ten. Per donor, one heparinised blood draw averaged about 116 mL. Study-wide points: TCRB CDR3s were moderately but significantly shorter in Type 1 diabetes patients in all four CD4+ subsets.

In this sample, this clone turned up a few times. The target antigen is unknown. This TCR was recovered from a woman aged 18-35 years in good health. The J gene is TRBJ2-7, the V gene TRBV4-2; D is uncertain. The sample taken for sequencing was naive CD4+ T cells from blood. CDR3 region: CASSPVRSSYEQYF. The CDR3 DNA reads TGTGCCAGCAGCCCTGTTAGGAGCTCCTACGAGCAGTACTTC.